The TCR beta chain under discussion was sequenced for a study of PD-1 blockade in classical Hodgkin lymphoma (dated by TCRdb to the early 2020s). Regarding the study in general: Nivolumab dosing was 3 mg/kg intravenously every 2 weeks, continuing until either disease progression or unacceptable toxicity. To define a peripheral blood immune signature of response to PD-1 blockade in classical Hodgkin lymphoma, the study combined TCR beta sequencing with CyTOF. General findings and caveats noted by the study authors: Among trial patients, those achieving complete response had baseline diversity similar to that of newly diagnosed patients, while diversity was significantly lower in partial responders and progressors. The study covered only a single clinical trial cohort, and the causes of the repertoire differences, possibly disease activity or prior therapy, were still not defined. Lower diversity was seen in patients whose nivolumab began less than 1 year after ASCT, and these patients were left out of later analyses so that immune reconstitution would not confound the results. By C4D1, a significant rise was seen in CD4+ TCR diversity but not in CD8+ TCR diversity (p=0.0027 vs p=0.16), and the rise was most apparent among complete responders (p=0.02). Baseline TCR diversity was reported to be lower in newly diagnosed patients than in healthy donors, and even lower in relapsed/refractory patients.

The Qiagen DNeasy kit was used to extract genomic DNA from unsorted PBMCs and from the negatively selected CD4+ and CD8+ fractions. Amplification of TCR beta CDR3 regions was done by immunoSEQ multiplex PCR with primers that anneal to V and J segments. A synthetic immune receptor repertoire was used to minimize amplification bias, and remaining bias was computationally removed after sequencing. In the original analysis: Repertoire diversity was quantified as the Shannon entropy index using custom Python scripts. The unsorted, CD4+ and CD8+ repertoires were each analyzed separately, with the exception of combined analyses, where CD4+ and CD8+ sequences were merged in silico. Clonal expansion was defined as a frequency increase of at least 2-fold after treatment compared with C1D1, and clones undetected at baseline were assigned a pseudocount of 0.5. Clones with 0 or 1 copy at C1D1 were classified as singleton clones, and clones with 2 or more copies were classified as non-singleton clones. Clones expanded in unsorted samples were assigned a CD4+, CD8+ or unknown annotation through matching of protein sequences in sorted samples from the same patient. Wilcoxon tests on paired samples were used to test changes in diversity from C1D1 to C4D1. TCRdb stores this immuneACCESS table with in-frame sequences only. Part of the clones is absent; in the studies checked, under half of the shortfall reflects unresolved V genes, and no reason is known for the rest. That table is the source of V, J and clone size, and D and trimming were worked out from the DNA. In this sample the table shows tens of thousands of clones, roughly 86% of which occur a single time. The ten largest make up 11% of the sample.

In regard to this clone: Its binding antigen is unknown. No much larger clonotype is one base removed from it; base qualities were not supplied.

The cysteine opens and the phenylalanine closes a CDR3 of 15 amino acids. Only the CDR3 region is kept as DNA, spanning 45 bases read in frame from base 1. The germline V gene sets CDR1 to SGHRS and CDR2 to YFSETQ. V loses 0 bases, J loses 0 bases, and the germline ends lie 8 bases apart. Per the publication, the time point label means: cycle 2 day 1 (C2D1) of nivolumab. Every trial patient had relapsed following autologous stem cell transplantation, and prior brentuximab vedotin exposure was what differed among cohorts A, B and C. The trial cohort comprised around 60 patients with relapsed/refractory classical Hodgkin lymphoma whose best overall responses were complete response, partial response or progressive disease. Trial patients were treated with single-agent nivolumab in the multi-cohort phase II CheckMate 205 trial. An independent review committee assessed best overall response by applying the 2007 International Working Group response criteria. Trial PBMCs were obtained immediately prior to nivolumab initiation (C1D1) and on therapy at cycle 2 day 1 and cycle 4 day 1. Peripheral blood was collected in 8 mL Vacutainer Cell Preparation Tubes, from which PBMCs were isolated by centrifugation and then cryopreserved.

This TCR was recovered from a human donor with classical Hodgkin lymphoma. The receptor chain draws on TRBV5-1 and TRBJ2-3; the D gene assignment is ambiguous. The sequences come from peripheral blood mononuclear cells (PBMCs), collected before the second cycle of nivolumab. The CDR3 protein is CASSLVGSSTDTQYF. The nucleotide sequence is TGCGCCAGCAGCTTGGTGGGATCTAGCACAGATACGCAGTATTTT.